This TCR beta chain was obtained from a study of PD-1 blockade in classical Hodgkin lymphoma. Each and every patient relapsed after autologous stem cell transplantation, and patients got differing brentuximab vedotin exposure. Concerning this clone itself: Its antigen is still unknown.

Here immunoSEQ multiplex PCR was the method, and the copy in TCRdb shows in-frame clones only, minus some. The sample holds 15,000 to 20,000 clones, roughly 82% seen once. V lost 1 base and J lost 2, with 10 bases in between. The CDR3 is made up of 15 amino acids. Germline assignment: CDR1 SGDLS and CDR2 YYNGEE. Study-level results: While CD8+ TCR diversity did not rise significantly by C4D1, CD4+ TCR diversity did.

This sample comprised peripheral blood mononuclear cells (PBMCs), obtained before the second cycle of nivolumab. The V and J genes are TRBV9 and TRBJ2-1; D uncertain. This sequence originates from a human donor with classical Hodgkin lymphoma. CDR3 loop: CASSVSDGTYNEQFF. Here the CDR3 DNA reads TGTGCCAGCAGCGTATCGGACGGTACCTACAATGAGCAGTTCTTC.